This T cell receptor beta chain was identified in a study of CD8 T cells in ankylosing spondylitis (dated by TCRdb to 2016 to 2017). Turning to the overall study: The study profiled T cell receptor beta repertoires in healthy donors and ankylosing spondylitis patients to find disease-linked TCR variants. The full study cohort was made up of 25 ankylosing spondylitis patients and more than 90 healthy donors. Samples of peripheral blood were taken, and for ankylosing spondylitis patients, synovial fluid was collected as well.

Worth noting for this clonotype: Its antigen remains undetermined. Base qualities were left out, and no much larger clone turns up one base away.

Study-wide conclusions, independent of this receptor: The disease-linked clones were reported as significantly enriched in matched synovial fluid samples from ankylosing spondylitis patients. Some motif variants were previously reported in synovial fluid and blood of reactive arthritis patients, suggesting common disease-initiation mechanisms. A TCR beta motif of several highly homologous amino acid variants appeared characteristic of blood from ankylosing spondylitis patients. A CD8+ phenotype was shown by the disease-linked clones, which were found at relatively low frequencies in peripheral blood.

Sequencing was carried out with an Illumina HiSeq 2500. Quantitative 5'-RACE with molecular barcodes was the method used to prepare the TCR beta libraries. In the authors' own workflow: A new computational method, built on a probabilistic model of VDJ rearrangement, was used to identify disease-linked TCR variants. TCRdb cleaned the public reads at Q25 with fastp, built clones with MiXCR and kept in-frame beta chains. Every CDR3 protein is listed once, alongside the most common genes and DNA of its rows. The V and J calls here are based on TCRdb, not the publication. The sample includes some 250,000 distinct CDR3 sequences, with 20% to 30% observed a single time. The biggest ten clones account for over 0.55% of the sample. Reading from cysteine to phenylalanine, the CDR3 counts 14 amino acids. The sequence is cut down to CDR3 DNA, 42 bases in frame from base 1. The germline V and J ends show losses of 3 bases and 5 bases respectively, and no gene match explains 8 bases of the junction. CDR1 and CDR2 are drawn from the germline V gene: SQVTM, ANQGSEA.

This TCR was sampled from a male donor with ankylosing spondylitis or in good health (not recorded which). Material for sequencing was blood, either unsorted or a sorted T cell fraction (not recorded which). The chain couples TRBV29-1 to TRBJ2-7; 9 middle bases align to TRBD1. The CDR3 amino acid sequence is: CSVEARDRVDEQYF. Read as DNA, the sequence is TGCAGCGTTGAGGCAAGGGACAGGGTCGACGAGCAGTACTTC.